These T cell receptor beta chains were read from a single sample in a study of control samples from healthy donors and cancer patients. TCRdb's table, derived via immunoSEQ multiplex PCR, lists solely in-frame clones and lacks some. The sample table sets out approximately 190,000 clones. The sequencing sample was made of blood. The origin of the receptors is a young woman in good health. CDR3s include the opening cysteine and the closing phenylalanine or tryptophan. The order of the fields is J gene, D gene, V gene, CDR3 DNA, CDR3 protein. D genes are given only for firm matches.

TRBJ1-1 | TRBD1 | TRBV10-1 | TGCGCCAGCAGTGAGAGGGGGACAGGGAACACTGAAGCTTTCTTT | CASSERGTGNTEAFF
TRBJ2-2 | NA | TRBV7-2 | TGTGCCAGCAGCCCGCGGAGGATGGCCGGGGAGCTGTTTTTT | CASSPRRMAGELFF
TRBJ1-3 | NA | TRBV3-1/TRBV3-2 | TGTGCCAGCAGCCTTACAGCGCTTCCGGGGGGCATAGGAAACACCATATATTTT | CASSLTALPGGIGNTIYF
TRBJ1-1 | NA | TRBV9 | TGTGCCAGCAGCGTAGGGGAGGGTGAAGCTTTCTTT | CASSVGEGEAFF
TRBJ1-2 | NA | TRBV6-2/TRBV6-3 | TGTGCCAGCAGTCCCCACCTAAAAAATGGCTACACCTTC | CASSPHLKNGYTF
TRBJ1-3 | NA | TRBV6-5 | TGTGCCAGCAGTCGGGACGTCTCTGGAAACACCATATATTTT | CASSRDVSGNTIYF
TRBJ2-3 | NA | TRBV7-2 | TGTGCCAGCAGCTTAGGGGCTAGCAATATCGCAGATACGCAGTATTTT | CASSLGASNIADTQYF
TRBJ2-7 | TRBD1 | TRBV20-1 | TGCAGTGCTAGTAGGGACAGTCCCTACGAGCAGTACTTC | CSASRDSPYEQYF
TRBJ2-7 | NA | TRBV9 | TGTGCCAGCAGCGTAGAATGGTACGAGCAGTACTTC | CASSVEWYEQYF
TRBJ2-3 | TRBD1 | TRBV5-1 | TGCGCCAGCAGCTTACCGGGACAGGGAACCACAGATACGCAGTATTTT | CASSLPGQGTTDTQYF
TRBJ1-5 | NA | TRBV6-1 | TGTGCCAGCAGTGAGACGTTTTGGGATCGACAGCCCCAGCATTTT | CASSETFWDRQPQHF
TRBJ1-1 | TRBD1 | TRBV7-9 | TGTGCCAGCAGCCTCGGGACAGGAGGGGACACTGAAGCTTTCTTT | CASSLGTGGDTEAFF
TRBJ1-4 | NA | TRBV29-1 | TGCAGCGTCGCGGGCCCCAGGGGTGGGAATGAAAAACTGTTTTTT | CSVAGPRGGNEKLFF
TRBJ2-7 | NA | TRBV4-1 | TGCGCCAGCAGCCAAGACTCCCACTCCTACGAGCAGTACTTC | CASSQDSHSYEQYF
TRBJ1-6 | TRBD1 | TRBV5-1 | TGCGCCAGCAGCTTGTGGCAGGGGGATTCACCCCTCCACTTT | CASSLWQGDSPLHF
TRBJ2-7 | TRBD2 | TRBV3-1/TRBV3-2 | TGTGCCAGCAGCCCGGTAACTAGCGGGGGGGATAGCTCCTACGAGCAGTACTTC | CASSPVTSGGDSSYEQYF
TRBJ1-2 | NA | TRBV28 | TGTGCCAGCAGTTTAAGGTTAGGAGGAAACGGCTACACCTTC | CASSLRLGGNGYTF
TRBJ1-6 | NA | TRBV15 | TGTGCCACCAGCAGCAGTAGGACCAATTCACCCCTCCACTTT | CATSSSRTNSPLHF
TRBJ1-5 | NA | TRBV7-2 | TGTGCCAGCAGCTTAAACAGAGGCAATCAGCCCCAGCATTTT | CASSLNRGNQPQHF
TRBJ1-2 | TRBD1 | TRBV2 | TGTGCCAGCTATGACCCCAGGGGGCTGCCGGATGGCTACACCTTC | CASYDPRGLPDGYTF
TRBJ2-7 | TRBD2 | TRBV28 | TGTGCCAGCATGACTAGCGGGGGCTGGTACGAGCAGTACTTC | CASMTSGGWYEQYF